This paragraph covers one T cell receptor beta chain sequence. This entry belongs to a study of T-cell memory formation after mild COVID-19. One entry per CDR3 protein, called by TCRdb with MiXCR from the 5' RACE reads. The sample records tens of thousands of distinct CDR3 sequences, around 15% being singletons. The sequence was collected from an adult woman who had mild COVID-19 (a few samples of this study predate the infection). Cell type and time point are not known. The source material was PBMCs or a T cell subset sorted from them (not recorded which).

The CDR3 reads CASSQGYGYTF. The CDR3 DNA follows: TGCGCCAGCAGCCAGGGGTATGGCTACACCTTC. This chain links TRBV4-3 with TRBJ1-2; D is ambiguous. V was clipped by 3 bases and J by 5 bases, with 4 bases between them. CDR1 is LGHNA, CDR2 YSLEER, per germline. This CDR3 has 11 amino acids.